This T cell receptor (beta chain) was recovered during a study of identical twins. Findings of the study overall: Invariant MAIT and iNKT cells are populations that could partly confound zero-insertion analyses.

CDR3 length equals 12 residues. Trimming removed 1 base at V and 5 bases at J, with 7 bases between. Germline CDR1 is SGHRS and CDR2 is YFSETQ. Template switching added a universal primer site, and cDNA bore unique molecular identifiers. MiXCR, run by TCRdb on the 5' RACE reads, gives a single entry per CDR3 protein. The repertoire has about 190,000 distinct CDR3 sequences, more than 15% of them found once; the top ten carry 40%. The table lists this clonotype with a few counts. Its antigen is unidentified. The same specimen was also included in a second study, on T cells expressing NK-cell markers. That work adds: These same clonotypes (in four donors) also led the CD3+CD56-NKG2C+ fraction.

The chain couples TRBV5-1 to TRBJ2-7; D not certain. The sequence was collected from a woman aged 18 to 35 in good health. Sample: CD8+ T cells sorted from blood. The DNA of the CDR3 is TGCGCCAGCAGCTTGAATGCGAACGAGCAGTACTTC. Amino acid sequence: CASSLNANEQYF.